These 24 T cell receptor beta chains share one sample of origin, sequenced in a study of blood T cells in healthy people across ages. Sample-barcoded 5' priming and a J-beta primer mix drove a second PCR of about 6 to 12 cycles. From the 5' RACE reads, TCRdb called clonotypes with MiXCR, one entry per CDR3 protein. The sample has 1,100,000 or so distinct CDR3 sequences, 40% to 55% seen once; the top ten hold approximately 20%. The sequenced sample was blood. The receptors shown here come from a woman in her sixties in good health.

The chain is built from TRBV2 and TRBJ2-3; D not certain. V lost 7 bases to trimming and J lost 8 bases, with 7 bases between them. Germline CDR1 reads SNHLY; CDR2 reads FYNNEI. This CDR3 is 10 amino acids long. The CDR3 DNA follows: TGTGCCAGCAAAAGTGGTACGCAGTATTTT. As protein: CASKSGTQYF.

This clonotype appeared a few times. The chain links TRBV4-1 to TRBJ2-7, with TRBD2 matching over 15 bases. The CDR3 covers 18 residues. The trim removed 2 bases at V and 2 bases at J, leaving 7 bases unmatched. Germline CDR1 is MGHRA and CDR2 is YSYEKL. The DNA for the CDR3 is TGCGCCAGCAGCCAAACCGGACTAGCGGGAGGGAAGACCTACGAGCAGTACTTC. It translates to CASSQTGLAGGKTYEQYF.

This clonotype appeared a few times. This chain uses TRBV12-3 or TRBV12-4 with TRBJ2-5; weak D call: TRBD2 (5 bases). TRBJ2-7 matches the DNA end more closely, so the J call is doubtful. This CDR3 has 13 amino acids. The CDR3 reads CASSVEGTYEQYF. The CDR3 nucleotides read TGTGCCAGCAGTGTAGAGGGTACCTACGAGCAGTACTTC.

The chain recombines TRBV3-1 with TRBJ1-2, with 8 bases lining up with TRBD1. Germline V gene data show CDR1 as LGHDT and CDR2 as YNNKEL (reference sequence). This CDR3 contains 15 residues. J lost 2 bases, V lost 4 bases, and 6 bases had no gene match. The CDR3 nucleotides read TGTGCCAGCAGCCCGTTGACAGGGGTCAACTATGGCTACACCTTC. Its protein is CASSPLTGVNYGYTF.

This clonotype was counted between two and nine times. The V gene is TRBV24-1, the J gene TRBJ2-1; 10 nucleotides match TRBD2. The CDR3 contains 13 residues. Per germline, CDR1 KGHDR and CDR2 SFDVKD. Trimming cost V 7 bases and J 6 bases; bases outside gene matches: 2. The CDR3 loop is CATRSGRVNEQFF. Here the CDR3 DNA reads TGTGCCACCAGGAGCGGGAGGGTCAATGAGCAGTTCTTC.

V usage is TRBV12-3 or TRBV12-4 and J usage is TRBJ2-5; D may match TRBD1 or TRBD2 (5 bases each). The CDR3 extends over 16 amino acids. Trimming shortened V by 3 bases and J by 1 base, and 15 bases separated the two germline ends. Here the CDR3 reads CASSFGLRDGQETQYF. The CDR3 bases are TGTGCCAGCAGTTTTGGCCTCCGGGACGGCCAAGAGACCCAGTACTTC.

This clonotype turned up a few times. The chain combines TRBV12-3 or TRBV12-4 with TRBJ2-3, with D tentatively TRBD2 (6 bases). This CDR3 comprises 19 residues. V lost 6 bases and J 2 bases, leaving 27 bases between the germline ends. CDR3 DNA: TGTGCCAGCAGCCCAGGGACCGGGGTACGGCGGGGATACACAGATACGCAGTATTTT. Translated: CASSPGTGVRRGYTDTQYF.

The chain uses TRBV14 and TRBJ1-4; D uncertain. CDR3 length: 16 residues. V shed 4 bases and J shed 0 bases, with 12 bases lying between them. Germline V CDR1 and CDR2: SGHDN, FVKESK. The CDR3 region has the DNA TGTGCCAGCAGCCCGCACGGCCGAACAACTAATGAAAAACTGTTTTTT. Translating it yields CASSPHGRTTNEKLFF.

This clonotype was seen more than once but under ten times. This sequence joins TRBV29-1 and TRBJ2-7; no definite D call. This CDR3 comprises 11 residues. Germline V gene sequence: CDR1 SQVTM, CDR2 ANQGSEA. Trimming stripped 7 bases from V and 2 bases from J, with 9 bases between. CDR3 sequence: CSASNTYEQYF. CDR3 in DNA: TGCAGCGCCAGTAATACCTACGAGCAGTACTTC.

In this sample, this clonotype turned up a few times. V usage is TRBV29-1 and J usage is TRBJ2-7; a possible D gene is TRBD1 (6 bases). The CDR3 spans 14 residues. V shed 3 bases and J shed 3 bases, with 15 bases lying between them. Germline loops: CDR1 SQVTM, CDR2 ANQGSEA. The CDR3 DNA reads as TGCAGCGTTGAGGAACAGGGAAAGATCTACGAGCAGTACTTC. Translated, it gives CSVEEQGKIYEQYF.

Here the CDR3 reads CASSGPDRPKAFF. DNA of the CDR3: TGTGCCAGCAGTGGACCCGACAGGCCTAAAGCTTTCTTT. J is TRBJ1-1 and V is TRBV25-1; D might be TRBD1 (6 bases). The CDR3 loop spans 13 amino acids. Trimming pared 4 bases from V and 9 bases from J, leaving 15 bases between. Germline V gene data show CDR1 as MGHDK and CDR2 as SYGVNS.

This clonotype has a handful of counts. CDR3 nucleotide sequence: TGTGCCATCAGTGCCGTTTGGGTTAGCGGGAGCGCAGATACGCAGTATTTT. It codes for CAISAVWVSGSADTQYF. The rearrangement joins TRBV10-3 to TRBJ2-3; TRBD2 matches 9 bases. The CDR3 has 17 amino acids. V lost 4 bases to trimming and J lost 4 bases; unmatched junction nucleotides: 12. CDR1 and CDR2 (germline): ENHRY, SYGVKD.

As for this clonotype: The CDR3 carries no conserved terminal phenylalanine or tryptophan, so it likely arises from a read error. The chain employs TRBV27 and TRBJ2-1; 12 nucleotides agree with TRBD2. The CDR3 extends over 14 amino acids. Germline V lookup: CDR1 MNHEY, CDR2 SMNVEV (reference sequence). Unmatched junction bases numbered 5, after V lost 8 bases and J lost 6 bases. CDR3 residues: CASGLAGGSNEQFL. In DNA, the CDR3 is TGTGCCAGCGGGCTAGCGGGAGGGAGCAATGAGCAGTTCTTG.

The chain recombines TRBV5-1 with TRBJ2-7; 10 nucleotides match TRBD2. Germline CDR1 and CDR2: SGHRS and YFSETQ. V was clipped by 2 bases and J by 3 bases; unmatched bases: 8. This CDR3 has 16 residues. The CDR3 region has the DNA TGCGCCAGCAGCTTAGATCAGCGGGAGGGCATCTACGAGCAGTACTTC. Translating gives CASSLDQREGIYEQYF.

The chain combines TRBV20-1 with TRBJ2-7; perhaps TRBD2 as D (6 bases). This CDR3 is built from 17 residues. Germline V CDR1 and CDR2: DFQATT, SNEGSKA (reference sequence). V was cut by 0 bases and J by 0 bases, with 18 bases left in between. DNA of the CDR3: TGCAGTGCTAGAGATCCCGATCTAGCGAGGAGCTCCTACGAGCAGTACTTC. Amino acids: CSARDPDLARSSYEQYF.

This clonotype was detected ten times or more. CDR3 DNA: TGTGCCACCAGTGACCTTGAGGGAGATACGCAGTATTTT. Translated: CATSDLEGDTQYF. The genes are TRBV24-1 and TRBJ2-3, with a tentative D call TRBD2 (5 bases). Between the trimmed V and J ends, which lost 4 bases and 5 bases, there was a span of 9 bases. The CDR3 covers 13 residues. Germline CDR1 and CDR2: KGHDR and SFDVKD.

CDR3 coding DNA: TGTGCCAGCTCACCAAGTTATGGGGGACACCTAACAGATACGCAGTATTTT. Its translation: CASSPSYGGHLTDTQYF. The chain uses TRBV18 and TRBJ2-3; a weak D match, TRBD1 (6 bases). Germline-derived CDR1 and CDR2 are KGHSH and LQKENI. The CDR3 loop spans 17 amino acids. Trimming pared 2 bases from V and 3 bases from J, leaving 18 bases between.

The chain is built from TRBV20-1 and TRBJ2-5; possibly TRBD2 for D (6 bases). With the DNA end fitting TRBJ2-7 better, the J assignment may be wrong. This CDR3 region has 17 residues. Germline CDR1 is DFQATT and CDR2 is SNEGSKA (reference sequence). Here the CDR3 DNA reads TGCAGTGCTAGGCGGAGGGCTGGGGACCCGGGTCGTTACGAGCAGTACTTC. It codes for CSARRRAGDPGRYEQYF.

This clonotype is a singleton in its sample. A read error may account for a junction end that differs from germline. V usage is TRBV3-1 and J usage is TRBJ2-1; 8 nucleotides align to TRBD2. In germline, CDR1 is LGHDT, CDR2 YNNKEL (reference sequence). The CDR3 has 14 amino acids. This CDR3 reads CASTQIPGGNEQFF. Here the CDR3 DNA reads TGTGCCAGCACCCAAATACCGGGAGGGAATGAGCAGTTCTTC.

This clonotype was seen a few times. The chain recombines TRBV6-2 or TRBV6-3 with TRBJ2-3; 10 bases line up with TRBD2. The length of the CDR3 is 14 residues. Germline values: CDR1 MNHEY, CDR2 SVGEGT. J gave up 6 bases and V 3 bases, and 3 bases lay outside the gene matches. CDR3 coding DNA: TGTGCCAGCAGTTATCCGGGACTAGCGGATACGCAGTATTTT. It encodes CASSYPGLADTQYF.

The chain employs TRBV21-1 and TRBJ2-1. TRBV21-1 represents a pseudogene. The CDR3 extends over 9 amino acids. CDR3: CASSTQQFF. The CDR3 DNA sequence: TGTGCCAGCAGCACACAGCAGTTCTTC.

The CDR3 region is CASSQGALRTYEQYF. In nucleotides, the CDR3 is TGTGCCAGCAGCCAAGGCGCACTCCGCACCTACGAGCAGTACTTC. The gene calls are TRBV3-1 and TRBJ2-7; D gene ambiguous. The CDR3 runs 15 residues. Germline V gene sequence: CDR1 LGHDT, CDR2 YNNKEL (reference sequence). The V and J ends lost 1 base and 2 bases respectively, with 12 bases between them.

The V call is TRBV20-1, the J call TRBJ2-4, with D hard to call. The J call may be incorrect, as the DNA end agrees better with TRBJ2-7. CDR1 DFQATT and CDR2 SNEGSKA come from the germline V gene (reference sequence). The CDR3 has 15 amino acids. The CDR3 nucleotides read TGCAGTGCGAAAATCGGAGCGCCCAGCTCCTACGAGCAGTACTTC. It specifies CSAKIGAPSSYEQYF.

The chain has TRBV5-1 and TRBJ2-7, with a possible D match to TRBD2 (6 bases). V lost 5 bases and J 5 bases, leaving 17 bases between the germline ends. The germline CDR1 and CDR2 sequences are SGHRS and YFSETQ. CDR3 size: 14 residues. Here the CDR3 reads CASRRDPLENEQYF. DNA for the CDR3: TGCGCCAGCAGGCGGGACCCTCTGGAGAACGAGCAGTACTTC.